What follows are 19 T cell receptor beta chains derived from one specimen sequenced in a study of blood T cell repertoires in COVID-19. The data were produced by immunoSEQ multiplex PCR, yet TCRdb's version contains in-frame clones alone and is incomplete. The repertoire has around 320,000 clones, roughly 86% of them found once; the top ten carry less than 3.5%. The sample was PBMCs or T cells enriched from blood (not recorded which). Receptors were obtained from a woman in her 50s who had been exposed to COVID-19.

The chain is built from TRBV10-1 and TRBJ1-3; D not certain. The CDR3 runs 15 residues. Looked up from germline, CDR1 is WNHNN and CDR2 is SYGVQD (reference sequence). Trimming cost V 2 bases and J 2 bases, with 10 bases left between them. This CDR3 is CASSEKPEAGNTIYF. In nucleotides, the CDR3 is TGCGCCAGCAGTGAGAAACCCGAGGCTGGAAACACCATATATTTT.

The J gene is TRBJ1-2, the V gene TRBV18; TRBD1 is a possible D gene (5 bases). This CDR3 has 16 residues. Trimming stripped 3 bases from V and 4 bases from J, with 18 bases between. Germline V lookup: CDR1 KGHSH, CDR2 LQKENI. The CDR3 spells CASSPDLGGAFYGYTF. The CDR3 nucleotides read TGTGCCAGCTCACCGGACTTAGGAGGGGCGTTCTATGGCTACACCTTC.

The chain has TRBV7-2 and TRBJ1-2; no reliable D call. Looked up from germline, CDR1 is SGHTA and CDR2 is FQGNSA. V lost 3 bases, J lost 5 bases, and 13 bases lay in between. This CDR3 contains 14 residues. For the CDR3, the DNA is TGTGCCAGCAGCTTTGAGGCCCTTCCTTATGGCTACACCTTC. Protein product: CASSFEALPYGYTF.

This clone was observed a single time. The chain joins TRBV4-2 to TRBJ2-2; D might be TRBD2 (7 bases). This CDR3 has 16 amino acids. The ends were cut back, 1 base at V and 4 bases at J, with 13 bases in the middle. Germline assignment: CDR1 LGHNA and CDR2 YNFKEQ. CDR3: CASSQVGGGGTGELFF. CDR3 DNA sequence: TGTGCCAGCAGCCAAGTCGGAGGGGGGGGCACCGGGGAGCTGTTTTTT.

The chain employs TRBV19 and TRBJ1-5; D remains ambiguous. Germline values: CDR1 LNHDA, CDR2 SQIVND (reference sequence). This CDR3 comprises 13 residues. The ends were cut back, 7 bases at V and 0 bases at J, with 7 bases in the middle. CDR3 protein: CASIPGSNQPQHF. Here the CDR3 DNA reads TGTGCCAGTATCCCCGGTAGCAATCAGCCCCAGCATTTT. The whole variable domain, filled in from reference TRBV19 and TRBJ1-5, reads DGGITQSPKYLFRKEGQNVTLSCEQNLNHDAMYWYRQDPGQGLRLIYYSQIVNDFQKGDIAEGYSVSREKKESFPLTVTSAQKNPTAFYLCASIPGSNQPQHFGDGTRLSIL.

This clone showed up just once. The chain has TRBV30 and TRBJ2-1, with 10 bases fitting TRBD2. The J segment lost 6 bases and the V segment lost 3 bases, leaving 8 bases of the junction unmatched. Germline V gene sequence: CDR1 GTSNPN, CDR2 SVGIG (reference sequence). This CDR3 comprises 15 residues. The CDR3 sequence: CAWSETSGAVNEQFF. CDR3 nucleotides: TGTGCCTGGAGCGAAACTAGCGGGGCCGTCAATGAGCAGTTCTTC.

The J gene is TRBJ1-2, the V gene TRBV9; TRBD1 is a possible D gene (5 bases). The CDR3 extends over 17 amino acids. V lost 3 bases and J 2 bases, leaving 20 bases between the germline ends. Per germline, CDR1 SGDLS and CDR2 YYNGEE. CDR3 nucleotides: TGTGCCAGCAGCGGTTATATTGACGGGGGAGCAAACTATGGCTACACCTTC. This codes for CASSGYIDGGANYGYTF.

This sequence joins TRBV5-1 and TRBJ1-2; TRBD1 is a possible D gene (6 bases). The germline CDR1 and CDR2 sequences are SGHRS and YFSETQ. The CDR3 loop spans 14 amino acids. V was cut by 3 bases and J by 4 bases, with 13 bases left in between. CDR3 coding DNA: TGCGCCAGCAGCTCCCCGGGGGGCGGCTATGGCTACACCTTC. It codes for CASSSPGGGYGYTF.

CDR3 in DNA: TGTGCCAGCAGCCAAGCCCGGGGTCAAGAGACCCAGTACTTC. Encoded protein: CASSQARGQETQYF. The chain is built from TRBV3-1 (or the pseudogene TRBV3-2) and TRBJ2-5, with a tentative D call TRBD2 (5 bases). The CDR3 is made up of 14 amino acids. The germline V gene encodes CDR1 LGHDT and CDR2 YNNKEL (reference sequence). V was shortened by 1 base and J by 2 bases, with 8 bases between the two germline ends.

The rearrangement uses TRBV2 and TRBJ1-3; TRBD1 agrees at 7 bases. There are 16 residues in the CDR3. Per germline, CDR1 SNHLY and CDR2 FYNNEI. Germline trimming cut 0 bases from V and 3 bases from J; bases unmatched to any gene: 5. The CDR3 sequence: CASSEAGGGFGNTIYF. In DNA form, the CDR3 reads TGTGCCAGCAGTGAAGCAGGAGGGGGCTTTGGAAACACCATATATTTT.

The chain employs TRBV7-2 and TRBJ1-2, with TRBD1 matching over 11 bases. The CDR3 covers 17 residues. V shed 5 bases, J shed 6 bases, and the junction held 14 bases outside the gene matches. Germline V CDR1 and CDR2: SGHTA, FQGNSA. CDR3 sequence (DNA): TGTGCCAGCAGCATACTTCCCGGGACAGGGGGTGGTAATGGCTACACCTTC. This codes for CASSILPGTGGGNGYTF.

The chain has TRBV7-2 and TRBJ2-1, with 9 nucleotides matching TRBD2. The V segment lost 5 bases and the J segment 8 bases; nucleotides outside the gene matches: 10. The V gene's germline CDR1 is SGHTA and CDR2 FQGNSA. The CDR3 has 15 residues. CDR3 coding DNA: TGTGCCAGCAGCCCCTCTGGCGGGGGGGGGTATGAGCAGTTCTTC. Its translation is CASSPSGGGGYEQFF.

J is TRBJ2-3 and V is TRBV9; D gene unclear. V lost 4 bases and J lost 0, with 15 bases in between. The germline V gene encodes CDR1 SGDLS and CDR2 YYNGEE. This CDR3 has 16 residues. CDR3 loop: CASSSLEDPSTDTQYF. In nucleotides, the CDR3 is TGTGCCAGCAGCTCCCTCGAGGATCCTAGCACAGATACGCAGTATTTT.

V gene TRBV10-3 combines with J gene TRBJ2-5, with D perhaps matching TRBD1 (5 bases). The germline CDR1 and CDR2 sequences are ENHRY and SYGVKD. The V end lost 6 bases, the J end lost 1 base, and 9 bases lay between the germline ends. This CDR3 has 13 residues. CDR3 in DNA: TGTGCCATCAGCGACAGCGTCCAAGAGACCCAGTACTTC. Residues: CAISDSVQETQYF.

Only one count was recorded for this clone. The rearrangement uses TRBV10-3 and TRBJ2-3; 15 bases are a match to TRBD2. V lost 2 bases, J lost 4 bases, and 4 bases stayed unmatched. This CDR3 region has 17 residues. Germline lookup yields CDR1 ENHRY and CDR2 SYGVKD. The DNA of the CDR3 is TGTGCCATCAGTGAGGGGACTAGCGGGGGGTACCCAGATACGCAGTATTTT. It is translated as CAISEGTSGGYPDTQYF.

This clone has only one observation. This sequence joins TRBV10-1 and TRBJ1-4; tentative D call: TRBD1 (5 bases). Germline V lookup: CDR1 WNHNN, CDR2 SYGVQD (reference sequence). Trimming cost V 6 bases and J 2 bases, with 19 bases left between them. The CDR3 length is 17 residues. The CDR3 nucleotides are TGCGCCAGCAGGTTAACGGGCAGGGCTTTGACTAATGAAAAACTGTTTTTT. It translates to CASRLTGRALTNEKLFF.

Only one count was recorded for this clone. The V and J genes are TRBV10-2 and TRBJ1-6, with 11 bases matching TRBD1. Germline lookup yields CDR1 WSHSY and CDR2 SAAADI. The CDR3 sequence is 15 residues long. V shed 2 bases and J 10 bases; nucleotides not matched to a gene: 4. CDR3 DNA: TGCGCCAGCAGTGAGAGTGGGACAGGGGGGTCACCCCTCCACTTT. It codes for CASSESGTGGSPLHF.

V usage is TRBV29-1 and J usage is TRBJ2-1, with D possibly TRBD2 on 6 matching bases. From germline, CDR1 is SQVTM and CDR2 ANQGSEA. This CDR3 comprises 14 residues. Trimming removed 8 bases at V and 6 bases at J, with 20 bases between. Here the CDR3 reads CSHTNQGAGNEQFF. Here the CDR3 DNA reads TGCAGCCACACAAACCAGGGAGCGGGCAATGAGCAGTTCTTC.

This chain connects TRBV18 to TRBJ2-3, with D hard to call. The germline CDR1 and CDR2 sequences are KGHSH and LQKENI. Trimming took off 3 bases at V and 0 bases at J, with 10 bases between the two ends. The CDR3 covers 15 residues. The chain's CDR3 is CASSPQVRSTDTQYF. Here the CDR3 DNA reads TGTGCCAGCTCACCGCAGGTTCGGAGCACAGATACGCAGTATTTT. Variable domain in full (rest from reference TRBV18 and TRBJ2-3): NAGVMQNPRHLVRRRGQEARLRCSPMKGHSHVYWYRQLPEEGLKFMVYLQKENIIDESGMPKERFSAEFPKEGPSILRIQQVVRGDSAAYFCASSPQVRSTDTQYFGPGTRLTVL.